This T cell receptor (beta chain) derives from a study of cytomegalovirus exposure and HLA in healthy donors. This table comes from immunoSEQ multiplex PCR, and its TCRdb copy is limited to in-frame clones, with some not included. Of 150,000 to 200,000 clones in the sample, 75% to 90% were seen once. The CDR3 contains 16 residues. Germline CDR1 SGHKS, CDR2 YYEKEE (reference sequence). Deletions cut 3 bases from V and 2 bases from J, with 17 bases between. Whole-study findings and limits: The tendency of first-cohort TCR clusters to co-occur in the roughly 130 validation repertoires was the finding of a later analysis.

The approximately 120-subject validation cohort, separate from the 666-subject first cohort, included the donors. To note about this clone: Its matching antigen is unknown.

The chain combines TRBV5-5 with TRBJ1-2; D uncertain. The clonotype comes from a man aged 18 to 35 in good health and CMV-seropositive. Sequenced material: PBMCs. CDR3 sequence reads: CASSSGRTAGNYGYTF. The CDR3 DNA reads TGTGCCAGCAGCTCCGGGAGAACAGCCGGAAACTATGGCTACACCTTC.